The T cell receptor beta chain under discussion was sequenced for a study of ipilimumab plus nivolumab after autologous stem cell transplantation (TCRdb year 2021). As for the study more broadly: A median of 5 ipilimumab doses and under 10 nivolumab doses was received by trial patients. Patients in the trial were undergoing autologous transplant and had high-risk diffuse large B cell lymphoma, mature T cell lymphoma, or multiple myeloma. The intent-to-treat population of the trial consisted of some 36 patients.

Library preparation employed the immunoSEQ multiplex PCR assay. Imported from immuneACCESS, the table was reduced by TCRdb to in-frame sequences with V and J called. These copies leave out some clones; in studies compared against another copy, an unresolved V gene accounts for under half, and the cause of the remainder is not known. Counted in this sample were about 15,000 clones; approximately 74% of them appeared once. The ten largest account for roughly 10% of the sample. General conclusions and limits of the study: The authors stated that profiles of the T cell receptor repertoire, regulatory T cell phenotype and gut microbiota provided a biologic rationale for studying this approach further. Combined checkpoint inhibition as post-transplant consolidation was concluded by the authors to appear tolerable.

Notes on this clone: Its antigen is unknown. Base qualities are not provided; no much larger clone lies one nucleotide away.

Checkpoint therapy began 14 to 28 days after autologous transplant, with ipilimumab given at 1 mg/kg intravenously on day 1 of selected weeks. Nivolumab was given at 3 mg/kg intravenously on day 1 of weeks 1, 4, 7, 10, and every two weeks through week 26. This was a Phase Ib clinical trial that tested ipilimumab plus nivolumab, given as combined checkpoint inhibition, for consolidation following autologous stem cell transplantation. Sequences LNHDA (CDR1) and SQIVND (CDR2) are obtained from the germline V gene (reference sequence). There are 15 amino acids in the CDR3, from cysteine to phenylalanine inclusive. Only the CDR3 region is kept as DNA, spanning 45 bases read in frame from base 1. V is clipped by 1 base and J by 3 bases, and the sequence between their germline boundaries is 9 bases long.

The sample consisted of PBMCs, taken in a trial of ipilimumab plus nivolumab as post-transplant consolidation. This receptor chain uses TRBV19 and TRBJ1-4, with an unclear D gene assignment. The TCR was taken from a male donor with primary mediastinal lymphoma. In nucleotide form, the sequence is TGTGCCAGTAGTATAGGCGGCGAAGCTAATGAAAAACTGTTTTTT. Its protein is CASSIGGEANEKLFF.